This T cell receptor beta chain was profiled in a study of low-dose radiotherapy and immunotherapy resistance in tumors. Study as a whole: Every two weeks, cyclophosphamide 200 mg/m2 was infused one day before radiation plus immunotherapy.

Unmatched junction bases numbered 13, after V lost 7 bases and J lost 5 bases. The CDR3 contains 16 residues. Germline V gives CDR1 SNHLY, CDR2 FYNNEI. Primers used for first-strand cDNA, a TRAV- and TRBV-specific set, covered both alpha and beta chains. TCR amplification used roughly 18 PCR cycles, a constant-region primer and a V-primer adapter. TCRdb reprocessed the reads via MiXCR and lists one record per CDR3 protein. This sample has tens of thousands of distinct CDR3 sequences, with roughly a sixth found just once. Documented time point: before trial treatment. V usage is TRBV2 and J usage is TRBJ2-1; 8 nucleotides agree with TRBD2. This clonotype originated in a male donor with prostate cancer. Sequencing used PBMCs, obtained before treatment. In nucleotides, the CDR3 is TGTGCCAGCACCTCTCTCGGGACTAGGTCCGACAATGAGCAGTTCTTC. Protein product: CASTSLGTRSDNEQFF.